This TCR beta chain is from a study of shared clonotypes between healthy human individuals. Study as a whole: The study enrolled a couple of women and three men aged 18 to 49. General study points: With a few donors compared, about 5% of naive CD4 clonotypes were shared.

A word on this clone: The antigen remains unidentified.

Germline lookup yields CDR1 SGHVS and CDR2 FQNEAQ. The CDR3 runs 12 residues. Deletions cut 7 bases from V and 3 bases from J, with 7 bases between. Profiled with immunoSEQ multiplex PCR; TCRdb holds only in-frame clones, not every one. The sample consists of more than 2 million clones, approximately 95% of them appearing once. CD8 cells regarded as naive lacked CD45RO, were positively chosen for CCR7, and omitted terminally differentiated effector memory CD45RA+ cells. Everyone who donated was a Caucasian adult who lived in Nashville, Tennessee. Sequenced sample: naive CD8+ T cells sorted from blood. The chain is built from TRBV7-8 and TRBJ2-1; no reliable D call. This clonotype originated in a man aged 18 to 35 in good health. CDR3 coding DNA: TGTGCCAGCACCGTCGACTACAATGAGCAGTTCTTC. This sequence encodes CASTVDYNEQFF.